A selection of T cell receptor beta chains follows, all from one sample in a study of metastatic and nonmetastatic thyroid tumors. TCRdb ran MiXCR on the PCR reads. The table records 25,000 to 30,000 clones, under 4.5% of them present only once. The sample was blood. These receptors were obtained from a female donor with papillary thyroid cancer or a benign thyroid nodule (not recorded which). Some clones in this sample may be carry-over from other donors' samples. Each CDR3 is given with its conserved first and last residue. A D gene is named only where the DNA matches it firmly. Where a row states a size, it is once, few, many or the class of an expanded clone; other rows omit it.

>TRBJ2-2|NA|TRBV24-1|few
TGTGCCACCAGGGGGGCTGCCGGGGGGCCCACCGGGGAGCTGTTTTTT
CATRGAAGGPTGELFF
>TRBJ1-1|NA|TRBV20-1|many
TGCAGTGCTCCCGAGGGGGGGGACACTGAAGCTTTCTTT
CSAPEGGDTEAFF
>TRBJ1-6|TRBD1|TRBV15|NA
TGTGCCACCAGCAGTACAGGGGCGGGATCACCCCTCCACTTT
CATSSTGAGSPLHF
>TRBJ1-2|NA|TRBV2|NA
TGTGACAGCAGTGATTCGTCAGATTATGCCTATGGCTACCCCTTC
CDSSDSSDYAYGYPF
>TRBJ1-2|TRBD1|TRBV12-3/TRBV12-4|NA
TGTGCCAGCAGTGCTGACAGGGGTTATGGCTACACCTTC
CASSADRGYGYTF
>TRBJ2-7|TRBD1|TRBV27|many
TGTGCCAGCAGCACCGGGACAGGGTCCTACGAGCAGTACTTC
CASSTGTGSYEQYF
>TRBJ2-5|TRBD2|TRBV5-6|many
TGTGCCAGCAGCTTTTATTTTAGCGGGAAAGAGACCCAGTACTTC
CASSFYFSGKETQYF
>TRBJ2-1|NA|TRBV15|NA
TGTGCCGCCAGCAGCCCCTCGGGAAGGCGCTCCTACAATGAGCAGTTCTTC
CAASSPSGRRSYNEQFF
>TRBJ1-5|NA|TRBV27|NA
TGTGCCAGCAGTTTCGCAGGGGTGGGTCAGACACAGCATTTT
CASSFAGVGQTQHF
>TRBJ2-3|NA|TRBV2|few
TGTGCCAGCAGATTAAGCTGGGTTCTTGGATTGGATACGCAGTATTTT
CASRLSWVLGLDTQYF
>TRBJ1-5|NA|TRBV28|many
TGTGCCAGCAGAGCAAGATATAGCAATCAGCCCCAGCATTTT
CASRARYSNQPQHF
>TRBJ1-5|NA|TRBV6-4|few
TGTGCCAGCAGCGACAGGTCCAATCAGCCCCAGCATTTT
CASSDRSNQPQHF
>TRBJ1-2|NA|TRBV6-4|NA
TGTGCCAGCAGACCCTCGGGTAACAACTATGGCTACACCTTC
CASRPSGNNYGYTF
>TRBJ2-2|TRBD2|TRBV2|few
TGTACCAGCAGTGAAGGGAGGGTAGCGCCCGGGGTGCTGTTTTTT
CTSSEGRVAPGVLFF
>TRBJ1-4|TRBD1|TRBV6-1|NA
TGTGCCAGCCCTTTTCACGGGACAGGGGAAAAACTGTTTTTT
CASPFHGTGEKLFF